The entry below gives a single TCR beta chain sequence along with its context. The antigen remains undetermined. The study drew donors from healthy Caucasian individuals in Russia aged about 6 to 95. This entry belongs to a study of blood T cells in healthy people across ages. The length of the CDR3 is 14 residues. Trimming shortened V by 7 bases and J by 0 bases, and 10 bases separated the two germline ends. The germline CDR1 and CDR2 sequences are ENHRY and SYGVKD. Study observations and caveats: Diversity of TCR beta per million T cells declined in a roughly linear way with age. Using unsorted PBMCs precluded a conclusive naive versus antigen-experienced comparison.

The second PCR ran about 6 to 11 cycles with a sample-barcoded 5' primer and J-beta primers. Using its own MiXCR run on the 5' RACE reads, TCRdb lists one record per CDR3 protein. The profile covers more than 650,000 distinct CDR3 sequences, with about 20% appearing a single time and around a fifth taken by the ten largest. The sequencing input was blood. J is TRBJ2-1 and V is TRBV10-3, with D possibly TRBD2 on 5 matching bases. The receptor was derived from a man in his 70s in good health. For the CDR3, the DNA is TGTGCCATCAAACGGGATACCTCCTACAATGAGCAGTTCTTC. It codes for CAIKRDTSYNEQFF.